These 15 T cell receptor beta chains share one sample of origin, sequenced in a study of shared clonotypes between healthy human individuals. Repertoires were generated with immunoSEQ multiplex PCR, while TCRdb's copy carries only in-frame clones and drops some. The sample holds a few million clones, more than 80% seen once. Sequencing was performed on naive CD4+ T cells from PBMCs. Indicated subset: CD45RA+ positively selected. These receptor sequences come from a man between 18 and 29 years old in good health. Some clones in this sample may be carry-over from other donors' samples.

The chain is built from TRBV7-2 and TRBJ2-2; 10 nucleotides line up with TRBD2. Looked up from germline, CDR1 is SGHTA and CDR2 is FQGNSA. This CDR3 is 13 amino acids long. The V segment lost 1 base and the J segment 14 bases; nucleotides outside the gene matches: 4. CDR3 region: CASSLDASGRLFF. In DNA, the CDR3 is TGTGCCAGCAGCTTAGATGCTAGCGGGAGACTGTTTTTT.

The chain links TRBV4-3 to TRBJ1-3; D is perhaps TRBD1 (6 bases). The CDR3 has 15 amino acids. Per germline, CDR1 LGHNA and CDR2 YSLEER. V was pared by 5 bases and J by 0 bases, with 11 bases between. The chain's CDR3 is CASSYRTASGNTIYF. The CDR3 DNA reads TGCGCCAGCAGCTATAGGACAGCCTCTGGAAACACCATATATTTT.

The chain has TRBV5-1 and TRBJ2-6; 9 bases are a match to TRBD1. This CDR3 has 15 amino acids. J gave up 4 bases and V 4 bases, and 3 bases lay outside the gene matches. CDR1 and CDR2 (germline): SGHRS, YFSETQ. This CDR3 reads CASSRTGAGANVLTF. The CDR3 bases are TGCGCCAGCAGCCGGACAGGGGCGGGGGCCAACGTCCTGACTTTC.

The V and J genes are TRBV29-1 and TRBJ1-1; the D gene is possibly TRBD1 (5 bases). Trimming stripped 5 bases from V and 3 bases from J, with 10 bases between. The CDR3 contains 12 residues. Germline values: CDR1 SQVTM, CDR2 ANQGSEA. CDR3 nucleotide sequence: TGCAGCGTTTGGGGGGGTCACACTGAAGCTTTCTTT. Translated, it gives CSVWGGHTEAFF.

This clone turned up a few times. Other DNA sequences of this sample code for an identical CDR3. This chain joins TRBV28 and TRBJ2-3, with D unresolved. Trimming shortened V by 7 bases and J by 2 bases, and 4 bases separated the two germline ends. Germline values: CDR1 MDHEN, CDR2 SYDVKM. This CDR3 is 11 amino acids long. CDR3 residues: CASTSTDTQYF. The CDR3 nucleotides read TGTGCCAGCACCTCCACAGATACGCAGTATTTT.

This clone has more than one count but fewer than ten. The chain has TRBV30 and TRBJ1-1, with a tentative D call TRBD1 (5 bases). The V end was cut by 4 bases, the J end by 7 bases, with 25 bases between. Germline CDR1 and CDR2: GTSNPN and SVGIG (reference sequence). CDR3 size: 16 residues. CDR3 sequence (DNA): TGTGCCTGGATTCCGGATTTGACAGCTAGAAAGGGTGAAGCTTTCTTT. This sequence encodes CAWIPDLTARKGEAFF.

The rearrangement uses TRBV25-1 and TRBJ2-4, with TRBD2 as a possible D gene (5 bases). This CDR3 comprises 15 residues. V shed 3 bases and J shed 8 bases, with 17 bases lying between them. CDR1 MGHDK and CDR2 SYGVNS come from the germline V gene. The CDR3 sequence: CASSDLARTGDIQYF. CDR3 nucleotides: TGTGCCAGCAGTGATTTGGCCCGGACTGGGGACATTCAGTACTTC.

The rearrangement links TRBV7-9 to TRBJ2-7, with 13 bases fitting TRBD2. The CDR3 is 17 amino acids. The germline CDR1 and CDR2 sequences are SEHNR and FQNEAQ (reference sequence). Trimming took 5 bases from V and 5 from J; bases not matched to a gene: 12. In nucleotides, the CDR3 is TGTGCCAGCAGCCCCCAGGGACTAGCGGGATCCTATGACGAGCAGTACTTC. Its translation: CASSPQGLAGSYDEQYF.

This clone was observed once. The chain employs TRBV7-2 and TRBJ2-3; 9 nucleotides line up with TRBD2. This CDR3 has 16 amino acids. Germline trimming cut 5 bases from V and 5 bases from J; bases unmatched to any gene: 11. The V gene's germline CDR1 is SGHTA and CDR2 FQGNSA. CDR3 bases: TGTGCCAGCAGCGGCTATCTAGCGGGATCGGTAGATACGCAGTATTTT. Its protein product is CASSGYLAGSVDTQYF.

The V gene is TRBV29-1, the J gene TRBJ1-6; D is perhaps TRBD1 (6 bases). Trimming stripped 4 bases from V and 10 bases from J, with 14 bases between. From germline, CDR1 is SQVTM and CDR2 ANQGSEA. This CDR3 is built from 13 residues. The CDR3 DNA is TGCAGCGTTGGGGACTCTGGGGGCTCACCCCTCCACTTT. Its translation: CSVGDSGGSPLHF.

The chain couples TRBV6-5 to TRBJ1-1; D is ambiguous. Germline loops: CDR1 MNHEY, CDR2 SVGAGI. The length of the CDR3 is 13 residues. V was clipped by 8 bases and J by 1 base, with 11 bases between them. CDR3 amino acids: CASFPIQNTEAFF. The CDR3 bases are TGTGCCAGCTTTCCGATACAGAACACTGAAGCTTTCTTT.

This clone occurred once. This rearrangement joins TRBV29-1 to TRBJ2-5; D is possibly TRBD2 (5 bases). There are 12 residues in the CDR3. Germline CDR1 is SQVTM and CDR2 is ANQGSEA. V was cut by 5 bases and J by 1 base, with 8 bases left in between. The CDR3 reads CSVSAVQETQYF. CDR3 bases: TGCAGCGTTTCAGCGGTCCAAGAGACCCAGTACTTC.

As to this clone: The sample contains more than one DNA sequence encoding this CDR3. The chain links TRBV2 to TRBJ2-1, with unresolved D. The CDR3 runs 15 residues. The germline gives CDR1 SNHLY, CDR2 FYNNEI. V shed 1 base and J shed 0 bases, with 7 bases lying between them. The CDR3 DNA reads TGTGCCAGCAGTGAAGTACGTAGCTCCTACAATGAGCAGTTCTTC. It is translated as CASSEVRSSYNEQFF.

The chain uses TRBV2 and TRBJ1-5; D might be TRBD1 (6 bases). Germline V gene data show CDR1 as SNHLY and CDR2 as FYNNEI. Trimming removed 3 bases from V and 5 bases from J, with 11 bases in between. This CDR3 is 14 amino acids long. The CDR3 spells CASSDSNRDQPQHF. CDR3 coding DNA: TGTGCCAGCAGTGATTCAAACAGGGATCAGCCCCAGCATTTT.

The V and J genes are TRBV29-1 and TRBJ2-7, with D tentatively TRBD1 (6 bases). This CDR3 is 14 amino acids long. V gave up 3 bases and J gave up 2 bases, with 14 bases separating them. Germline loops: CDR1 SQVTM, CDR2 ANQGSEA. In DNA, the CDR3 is TGCAGCGTTGATATAGGGACACCTACCTACGAGCAGTACTTC. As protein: CSVDIGTPTYEQYF.